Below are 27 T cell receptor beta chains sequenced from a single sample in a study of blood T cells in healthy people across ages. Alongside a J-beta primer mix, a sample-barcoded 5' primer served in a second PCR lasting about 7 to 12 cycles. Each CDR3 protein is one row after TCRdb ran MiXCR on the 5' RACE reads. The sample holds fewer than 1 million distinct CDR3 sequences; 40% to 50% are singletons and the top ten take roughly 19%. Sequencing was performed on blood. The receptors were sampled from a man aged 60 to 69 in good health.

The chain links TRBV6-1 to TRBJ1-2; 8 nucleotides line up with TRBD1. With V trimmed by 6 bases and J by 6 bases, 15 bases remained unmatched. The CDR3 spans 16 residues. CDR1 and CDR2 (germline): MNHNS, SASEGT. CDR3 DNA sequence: TGTGCCAGCAGGATCCCAATCGGACAGGGAATAGATGGCTACACCTTC. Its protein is CASRIPIGQGIDGYTF.

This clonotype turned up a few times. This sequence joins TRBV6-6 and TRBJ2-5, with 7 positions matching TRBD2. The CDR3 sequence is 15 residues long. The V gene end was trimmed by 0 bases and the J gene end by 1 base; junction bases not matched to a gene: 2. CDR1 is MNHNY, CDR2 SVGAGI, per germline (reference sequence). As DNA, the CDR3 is TGTGCCAGCAGTTACTCGCTAGCGGCCCAAGAGACCCAGTACTTC. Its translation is CASSYSLAAQETQYF.

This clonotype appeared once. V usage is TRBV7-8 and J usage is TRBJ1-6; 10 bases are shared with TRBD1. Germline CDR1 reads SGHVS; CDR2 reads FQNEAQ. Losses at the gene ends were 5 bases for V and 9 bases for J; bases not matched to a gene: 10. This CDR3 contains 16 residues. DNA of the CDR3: TGTGCCAGCAGCCTCCCTGCGGGACAGGGGACTTCACCCCTCCACTTT. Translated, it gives CASSLPAGQGTSPLHF.

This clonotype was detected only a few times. The CDR3, as DNA: TGCGCCAGCAGCCAAGCCAGGGGAGGTGATACGCAGTATTTT. Translated: CASSQARGGDTQYF. The rearrangement links TRBV4-1 to TRBJ2-3, with D perhaps given as TRBD1 or TRBD2 (6 bases each). The CDR3 has 14 amino acids. The V end was cut by 1 base, the J end by 6 bases, with 11 bases between. Germline V lookup: CDR1 MGHRA, CDR2 YSYEKL.

The CDR3 sequence is CAWNFQRGLNEQFF. DNA of the CDR3: TGTGCCTGGAACTTCCAGCGGGGGCTCAATGAGCAGTTCTTC. The chain combines TRBV30 with TRBJ2-1; 8 bases are shared with TRBD2. Looked up from germline, CDR1 is GTSNPN and CDR2 is SVGIG (reference sequence). The CDR3 is 14 amino acids. V lost 4 bases, J lost 6 bases, and 8 bases stayed unmatched.

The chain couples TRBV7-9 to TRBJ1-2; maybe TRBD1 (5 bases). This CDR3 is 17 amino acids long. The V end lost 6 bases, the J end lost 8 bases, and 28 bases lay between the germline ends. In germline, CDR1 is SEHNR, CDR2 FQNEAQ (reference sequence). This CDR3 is CASSRLGGQRGLDGYTF. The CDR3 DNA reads TGTGCCAGCAGTCGACTGGGAGGTCAAAGGGGCTTGGACGGCTACACCTTC.

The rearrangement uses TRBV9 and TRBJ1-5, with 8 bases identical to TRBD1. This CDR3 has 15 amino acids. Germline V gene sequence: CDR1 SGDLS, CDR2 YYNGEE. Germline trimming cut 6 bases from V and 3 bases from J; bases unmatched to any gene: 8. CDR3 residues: CASNLGQGFNQPQHF. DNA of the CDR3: TGTGCCAGCAACCTAGGACAGGGTTTCAATCAGCCCCAGCATTTT.

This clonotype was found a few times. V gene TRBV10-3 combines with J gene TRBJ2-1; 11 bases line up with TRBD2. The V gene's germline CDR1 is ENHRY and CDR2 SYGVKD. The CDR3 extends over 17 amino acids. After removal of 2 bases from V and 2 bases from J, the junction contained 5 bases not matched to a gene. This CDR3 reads CAISERTSGLAYNEQFF. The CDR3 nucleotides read TGTGCCATCAGTGAGAGGACTAGCGGGTTAGCCTACAATGAGCAGTTCTTC.

CDR3 region: CASSIDLLGTDTQYF. The CDR3 DNA reads TGTGCCAGTAGTATAGACCTCCTCGGCACAGATACGCAGTATTTT. This sequence joins TRBV19 and TRBJ2-3; D is ambiguous. This CDR3 region has 15 residues. Germline CDR1 LNHDA, CDR2 SQIVND (reference sequence). Trimming pared 0 bases from V and 1 base from J, leaving 8 bases between.

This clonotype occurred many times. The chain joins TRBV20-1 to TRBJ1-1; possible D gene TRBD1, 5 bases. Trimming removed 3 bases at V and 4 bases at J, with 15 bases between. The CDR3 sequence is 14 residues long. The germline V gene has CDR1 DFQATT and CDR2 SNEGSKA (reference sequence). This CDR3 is CSARAGGGSTEAFF. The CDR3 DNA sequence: TGCAGTGCTAGGGCCGGGGGAGGTAGCACTGAAGCTTTCTTT.

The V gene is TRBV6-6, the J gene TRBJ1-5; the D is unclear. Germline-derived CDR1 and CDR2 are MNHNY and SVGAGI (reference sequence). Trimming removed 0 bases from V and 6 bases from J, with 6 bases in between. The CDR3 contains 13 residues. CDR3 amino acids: CASSYSKSQPQHF. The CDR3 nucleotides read TGTGCCAGCAGTTACTCGAAATCTCAGCCCCAGCATTTT.

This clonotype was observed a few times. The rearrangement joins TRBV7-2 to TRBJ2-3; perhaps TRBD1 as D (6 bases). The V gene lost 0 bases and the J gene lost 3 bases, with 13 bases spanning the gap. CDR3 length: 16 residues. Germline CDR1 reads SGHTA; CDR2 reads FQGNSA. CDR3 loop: CASSLAGASRTDTQYF. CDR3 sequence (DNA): TGTGCCAGCAGCTTAGCGGGGGCTAGTAGAACAGATACGCAGTATTTT.

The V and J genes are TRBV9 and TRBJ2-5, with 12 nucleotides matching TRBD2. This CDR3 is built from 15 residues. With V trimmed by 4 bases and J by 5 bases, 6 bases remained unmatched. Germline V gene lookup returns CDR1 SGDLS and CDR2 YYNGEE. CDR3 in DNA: TGTGCCAGCAGCCCCCAGACTAGCGGGGGTGAGACCCAGTACTTC. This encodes CASSPQTSGGETQYF.

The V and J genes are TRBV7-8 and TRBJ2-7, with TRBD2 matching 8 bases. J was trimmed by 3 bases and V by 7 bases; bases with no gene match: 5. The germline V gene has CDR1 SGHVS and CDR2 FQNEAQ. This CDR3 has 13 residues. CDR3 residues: CASTTGGLYEQYF. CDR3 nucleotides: TGTGCCAGCACGACGGGAGGGCTCTACGAGCAGTACTTC.

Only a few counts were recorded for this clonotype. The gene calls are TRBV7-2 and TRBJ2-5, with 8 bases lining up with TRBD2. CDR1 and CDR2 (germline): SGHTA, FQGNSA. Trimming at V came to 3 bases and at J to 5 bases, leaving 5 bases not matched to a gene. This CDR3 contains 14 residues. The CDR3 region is CASSFSRGGETQYF. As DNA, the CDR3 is TGTGCCAGCAGCTTTTCTCGCGGGGGGGAGACCCAGTACTTC.

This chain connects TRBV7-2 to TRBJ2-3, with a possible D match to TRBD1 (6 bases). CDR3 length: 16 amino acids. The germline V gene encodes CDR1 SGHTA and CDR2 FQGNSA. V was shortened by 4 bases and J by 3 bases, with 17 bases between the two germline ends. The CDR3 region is CASSSDRPRGTDTQYF. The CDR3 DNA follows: TGTGCCAGCAGCTCTGACAGGCCACGAGGGACAGATACGCAGTATTTT.

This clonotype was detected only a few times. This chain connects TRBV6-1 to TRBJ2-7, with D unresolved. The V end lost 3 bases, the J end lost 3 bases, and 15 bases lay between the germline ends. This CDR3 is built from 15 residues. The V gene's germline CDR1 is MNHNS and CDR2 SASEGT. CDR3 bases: TGTGCCAGCAGTGAGGCAGTCTTCTCCCGCTACGAGCAGTACTTC. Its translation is CASSEAVFSRYEQYF.

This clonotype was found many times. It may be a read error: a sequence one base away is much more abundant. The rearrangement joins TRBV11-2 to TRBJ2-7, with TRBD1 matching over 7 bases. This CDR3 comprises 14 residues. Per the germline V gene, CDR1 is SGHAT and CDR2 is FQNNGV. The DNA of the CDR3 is TGTGCCAGCAGCGTAGAGCCAGGGGGCTACGAGCAGTACTTC. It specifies CASSVEPGGYEQYF.

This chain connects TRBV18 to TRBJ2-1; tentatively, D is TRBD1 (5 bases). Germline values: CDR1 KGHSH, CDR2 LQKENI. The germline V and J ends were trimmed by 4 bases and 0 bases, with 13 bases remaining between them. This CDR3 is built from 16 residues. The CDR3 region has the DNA TGTGCCAGCTCACGTTGGGGCTTCAGCTCCTACAATGAGCAGTTCTTC. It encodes CASSRWGFSSYNEQFF.

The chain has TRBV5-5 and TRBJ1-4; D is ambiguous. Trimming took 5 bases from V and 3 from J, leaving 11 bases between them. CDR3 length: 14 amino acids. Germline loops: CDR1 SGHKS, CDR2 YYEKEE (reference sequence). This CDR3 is CASRLYTANEKLFF. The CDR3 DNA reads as TGTGCCAGCAGATTGTACACAGCTAATGAAAAACTGTTTTTT. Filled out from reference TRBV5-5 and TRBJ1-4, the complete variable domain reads DAGVTQSPTHLIKTRGQQVTLRCSPISGHKSVSWYQQVLGQGPQFIFQYYEKEERGRGNFPDRFSARQFPNYSSELNVNALLLGDSALYLCASRLYTANEKLFFGSGTQLSVL.

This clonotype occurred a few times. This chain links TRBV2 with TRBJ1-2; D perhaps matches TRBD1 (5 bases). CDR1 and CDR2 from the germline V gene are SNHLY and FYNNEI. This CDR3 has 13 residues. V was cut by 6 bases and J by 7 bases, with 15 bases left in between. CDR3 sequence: CASRGPAAGGYTF. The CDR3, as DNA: TGTGCCAGCAGGGGACCTGCGGCGGGTGGCTACACCTTC.

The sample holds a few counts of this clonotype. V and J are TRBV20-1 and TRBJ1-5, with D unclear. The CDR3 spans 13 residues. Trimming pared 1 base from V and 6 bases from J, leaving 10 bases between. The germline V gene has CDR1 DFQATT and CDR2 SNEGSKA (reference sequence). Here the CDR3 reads CSARGPGSQPQHF. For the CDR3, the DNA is TGCAGTGCTAGAGGGCCTGGGAGTCAGCCCCAGCATTTT.

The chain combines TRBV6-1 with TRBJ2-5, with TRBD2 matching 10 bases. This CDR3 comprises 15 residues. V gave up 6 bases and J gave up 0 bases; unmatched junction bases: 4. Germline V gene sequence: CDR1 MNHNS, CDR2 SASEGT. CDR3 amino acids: CASRTSGAYQETQYF. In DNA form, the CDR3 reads TGTGCCAGCAGAACTAGCGGGGCGTACCAAGAGACCCAGTACTTC.

CDR3 bases: TGTGCCAGCAGCTTGCAGTACAATGAGCAGTTCTTC. Its protein product is CASSLQYNEQFF. This chain connects TRBV11-3 to TRBJ2-1, with D hard to call. The CDR3 has 12 amino acids. V lost 3 bases and J 4 bases, leaving 4 bases between the germline ends. Germline V lookup: CDR1 SGHNT, CDR2 YENEEA.

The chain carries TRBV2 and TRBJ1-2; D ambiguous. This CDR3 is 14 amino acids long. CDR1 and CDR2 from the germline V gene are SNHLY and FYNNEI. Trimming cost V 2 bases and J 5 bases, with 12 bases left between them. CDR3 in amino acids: CASSEKGIGYGYTF. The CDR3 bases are TGTGCCAGCAGTGAAAAAGGGATCGGTTATGGCTACACCTTC.

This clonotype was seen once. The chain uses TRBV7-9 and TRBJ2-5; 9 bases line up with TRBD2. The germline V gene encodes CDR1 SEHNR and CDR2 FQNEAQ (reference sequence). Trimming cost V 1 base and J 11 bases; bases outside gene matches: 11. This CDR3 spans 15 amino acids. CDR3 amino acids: CASSLGSGGINEQYF. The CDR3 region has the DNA TGTGCCAGCAGCTTAGGGAGCGGGGGGATCAATGAGCAGTACTTC.

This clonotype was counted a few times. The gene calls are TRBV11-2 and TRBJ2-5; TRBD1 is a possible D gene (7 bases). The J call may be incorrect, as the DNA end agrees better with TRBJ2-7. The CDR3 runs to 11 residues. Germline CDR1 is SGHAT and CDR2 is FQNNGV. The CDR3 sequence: CASTQGGEQYF. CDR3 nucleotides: TGTGCCAGCACCCAGGGGGGCGAGCAGTACTTC.